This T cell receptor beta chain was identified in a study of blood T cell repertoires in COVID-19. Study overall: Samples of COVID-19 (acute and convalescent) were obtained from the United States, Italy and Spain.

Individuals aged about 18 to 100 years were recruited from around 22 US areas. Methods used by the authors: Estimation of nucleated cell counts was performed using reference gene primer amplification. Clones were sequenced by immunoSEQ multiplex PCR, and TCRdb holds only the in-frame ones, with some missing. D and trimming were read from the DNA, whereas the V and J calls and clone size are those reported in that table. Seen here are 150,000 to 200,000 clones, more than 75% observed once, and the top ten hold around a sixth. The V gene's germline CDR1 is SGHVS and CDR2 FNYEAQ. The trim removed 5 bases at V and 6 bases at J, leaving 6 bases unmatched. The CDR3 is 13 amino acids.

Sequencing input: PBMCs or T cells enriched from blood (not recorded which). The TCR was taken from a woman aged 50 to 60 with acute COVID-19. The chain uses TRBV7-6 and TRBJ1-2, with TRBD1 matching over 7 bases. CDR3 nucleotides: TGTGCCAGCAGCGCCACAGGGGCTGATGGCTACACCTTC. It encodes CASSATGADGYTF.